One and the same sample provided the 32 T cell receptor beta chains below, sequenced in a study of radiotherapy plus CTLA-4 blockade in lung cancer. Clones were read by immunoSEQ multiplex PCR, and TCRdb kept only the in-frame ones, dropping some. The table records 80,000 to 95,000 clones, around 84% of them present only once. The source was peripheral blood, collected from a patient treated with radiotherapy plus ipilimumab. The receptors here all came from a human donor with non-small cell lung cancer that progressed on radiotherapy plus ipilimumab.

J is TRBJ2-3 and V is TRBV6-1; 8 bases line up with TRBD1. The germline V gene encodes CDR1 MNHNS and CDR2 SASEGT. The junction had 11 bases not matched to a gene; V was cut back by 3 bases and J by 3 bases. The CDR3 covers 17 residues. The CDR3 DNA sequence: TGTGCCAGCAGTGACTTAGGGACAGGCTGGGGTACAGATACGCAGTATTTT. Protein: CASSDLGTGWGTDTQYF.

The chain is built from TRBV28 and TRBJ1-5, with TRBD1 matching over 8 bases. The V gene's germline CDR1 is MDHEN and CDR2 SYDVKM. The trim removed 2 bases at V and 4 bases at J, leaving 4 bases unmatched. The CDR3 length is 15 residues. CDR3 sequence (DNA): TGTGCCAGCAGTTTAGCCCACAGGGGGAATCAGCCCCAGCATTTT. Its translation is CASSLAHRGNQPQHF.

The chain links TRBV9 to TRBJ2-4, with D hard to call. The CDR3 is made up of 15 amino acids. Trimming removed 0 bases at V and 0 bases at J, with 7 bases between. The V gene's germline CDR1 is SGDLS and CDR2 YYNGEE. The chain's CDR3 is CASSVAGVAKNIQYF. The CDR3 region has the DNA TGTGCCAGCAGCGTAGCTGGAGTAGCCAAAAACATTCAGTACTTC.

The rearrangement uses TRBV28 and TRBJ1-2; no definite D call. V was shortened by 2 bases and J by 8 bases, with 12 bases between the two germline ends. CDR3 size: 13 residues. Germline assignment: CDR1 MDHEN and CDR2 SYDVKM. CDR3: CASSLKGMRGYTF. CDR3 bases: TGTGCCAGCAGTTTAAAGGGAATGAGGGGCTACACCTTC.

V usage is TRBV19 and J usage is TRBJ2-3, with D maybe TRBD2 (6 bases). V lost 10 bases to trimming and J lost 4 bases, with 12 bases between them. Germline assignment: CDR1 LNHDA and CDR2 SQIVND (reference sequence). This CDR3 comprises 12 residues. This chain's CDR3 is CATAGGPDTQYF. For the CDR3, the DNA is TGTGCCACTGCCGGGGGTCCAGATACGCAGTATTTT.

The chain employs TRBV12-5 and TRBJ2-1; TRBD1 matches at 8 bases. Germline CDR1 LGHNT, CDR2 FRNRAP. With 7 bases clipped from V and 3 bases from J, the junction kept 5 bases outside the gene matches. The length of the CDR3 is 14 residues. The CDR3 region has the DNA TGTGCTAGTGCCAGGGACAGGAGCTACAATGAGCAGTTCTTC. It specifies CASARDRSYNEQFF.

V gene TRBV9 combines with J gene TRBJ1-2; TRBD1 matches at 7 bases. The V gene's germline CDR1 is SGDLS and CDR2 YYNGEE. The CDR3 sequence is 15 residues long. V was clipped by 1 base and J by 6 bases; unmatched bases: 9. The CDR3 reads CASSVTRQGGDGYTF. The CDR3 nucleotides are TGTGCCAGCAGCGTAACTCGTCAGGGGGGCGATGGCTACACCTTC.

V is TRBV6-1 and J is TRBJ2-7; 9 nucleotides align to TRBD2. The CDR3 spans 14 residues. From germline, CDR1 is MNHNS and CDR2 SASEGT. V gave up 5 bases and J gave up 2 bases; unmatched junction bases: 4. DNA of the CDR3: TGTGCCAGCAGTAGACTAGCGGAAACCTACGAGCAGTACGTC. As protein: CASSRLAETYEQYV.

The V call is TRBV5-4, the J call TRBJ1-1, with TRBD1 identical over 7 bases. The CDR3 is 17 residues long. Germline V CDR1 and CDR2: SGHNT, YYREEE (reference sequence). V dropped 3 bases and J dropped 5; count of bases not matched to a gene: 16. CDR3 in amino acids: CASSYPRGGGARTEAFF. Written as DNA, the CDR3 is TGTGCCAGCAGCTACCCGAGGGGAGGGGGCGCGAGGACTGAAGCTTTCTTT.

The V and J genes are TRBV29-1 and TRBJ1-5, with 7 bases identical to TRBD1. The CDR3 spans 14 residues. Germline V lookup: CDR1 SQVTM, CDR2 ANQGSEA. V lost 6 bases, J lost 2 bases, and 7 bases stayed unmatched. This CDR3 reads CSVANRGRNQPQHF. Written as DNA, the CDR3 is TGCAGCGTCGCAAACAGGGGCCGCAATCAGCCCCAGCATTTT.

The DNA for the CDR3 is TGTGCCAGAAGATGGCTGAGGACAGTGGCCTACGAGCAGTACGTC. It is translated as CARRWLRTVAYEQYV. V is TRBV5-3 and J is TRBJ2-7; tentative D call: TRBD1 (6 bases). TRBV5-3 is an open reading frame, and its role is uncertain. The CDR3 has 15 residues. The ends were cut back, 5 bases at V and 2 bases at J, with 17 bases in the middle.

This sequence joins TRBV28 and TRBJ2-5; TRBD1 might be the D (7 bases). This CDR3 comprises 14 residues. Germline-derived CDR1 and CDR2 are MDHEN and SYDVKM. Trimming took 7 bases from V and 4 from J, leaving 16 bases between them. The chain's CDR3 is CASISQGGGETQYF. CDR3 nucleotide sequence: TGTGCCAGCATTTCCCAGGGGGGAGGAGAGACCCAGTACTTC.

V usage is TRBV5-1 and J usage is TRBJ2-7, with no clear D. Germline V lookup: CDR1 SGHRS, CDR2 YFSETQ. The length of the CDR3 is 15 residues. Trimming removed 1 base at V and 0 bases at J, with 11 bases between. CDR3 protein: CASSLLSRFSYEQYV. CDR3 nucleotides: TGCGCCAGCAGCTTGCTGTCCAGGTTCTCCTACGAGCAGTACGTC.

As DNA, the CDR3 is TGTGCCAGCAGTCGTGGACTAGCGGGAGTATATGAGCAGTACTTC. As protein: CASSRGLAGVYEQYF. This chain joins TRBV5-4 and TRBJ2-7; 13 bases are shared with TRBD2. With 5 bases clipped from V and 7 bases from J, the junction kept 9 bases outside the gene matches. The CDR3 is made up of 15 amino acids. CDR1 is SGHNT and CDR2 is YYREEE in the germline V gene (reference sequence).

This chain links TRBV19 with TRBJ2-3; D perhaps matches TRBD2 (5 bases). Trimming took off 4 bases at V and 4 bases at J, with 15 bases between the two ends. The CDR3 is 15 amino acids. The germline V gene encodes CDR1 LNHDA and CDR2 SQIVND (reference sequence). The CDR3 DNA follows: TGTGCCAGTAGTACCCCCCGGGAATTGGCAGATACGCAGTATTTT. Translated: CASSTPRELADTQYF.

This chain links TRBV19 with TRBJ1-1, with D possibly being TRBD1 (5 bases). CDR1 is LNHDA and CDR2 is SQIVND in the germline V gene (reference sequence). This CDR3 has 16 residues. Trimming pared 7 bases from V and 1 base from J, leaving 19 bases between. In DNA form, the CDR3 reads TGTGCCAGTACCACCTTCGGTCGGGGGAAGAACACTGAAGCTTTCTTT. Amino acids: CASTTFGRGKNTEAFF.

The CDR3 loop is CASSVRDRALGEQYF. CDR3 nucleotide sequence: TGTGCCAGCAGTGTTAGGGACAGGGCGCTTGGGGAGCAGTACTTC. The gene calls are TRBV5-6 and TRBJ2-7, with TRBD1 matching 9 bases. J lost 7 bases, V lost 5 bases, and 13 bases had no gene match. CDR1 and CDR2 (germline): SGHDT, YYEEEE. The CDR3 consists of 15 residues.

This rearrangement joins TRBV5-1 to TRBJ1-1; no clear D. The V end lost 2 bases, the J end lost 0 bases, and 11 bases lay between the germline ends. Germline V CDR1 and CDR2: SGHRS, YFSETQ. The CDR3 is made up of 15 amino acids. The CDR3 sequence is CASSFSMGLNTEAFF. CDR3 sequence (DNA): TGCGCCAGCAGCTTTTCTATGGGTCTGAACACTGAAGCTTTCTTT.

Only a few counts were recorded for this clone. The rearrangement uses TRBV5-1 and TRBJ1-5, with D possibly matching TRBD1 (5 bases). V shed 4 bases and J shed 0 bases, with 11 bases lying between them. The CDR3 has 15 residues. Germline-derived CDR1 and CDR2 are SGHRS and YFSETQ. CDR3 sequence reads: CASSPGALSNQPQHF. CDR3 nucleotide sequence: TGCGCCAGCAGCCCTGGGGCTCTTAGCAATCAGCCCCAGCATTTT.

The chain combines TRBV6-1 with TRBJ2-3, with D perhaps matching TRBD1 (5 bases). Per the germline V gene, CDR1 is MNHNS and CDR2 is SASEGT. The CDR3 covers 15 residues. Trimming stripped 2 bases from V and 2 bases from J, with 11 bases between. The chain's CDR3 is CASSELDTYTDTQYF. In DNA form, the CDR3 reads TGTGCCAGCAGTGAATTGGACACATACACAGATACGCAGTATTTT.

The chain combines TRBV27 with TRBJ1-1; TRBD1 might be the D (5 bases). From germline, CDR1 is MNHEY and CDR2 SMNVEV (reference sequence). The ends were cut back, 6 bases at V and 6 bases at J, with 20 bases in the middle. The CDR3 contains 15 residues. CDR3 bases: TGTGCCAGCAGACCCGTGGGGCAGGGTGGCGCTGAAGCTTTCTTT. It specifies CASRPVGQGGAEAFF.

J is TRBJ2-5 and V is TRBV6-6, with D possibly TRBD2 on 6 matching bases. The V end was cut by 4 bases, the J end by 2 bases, with 17 bases between. The CDR3 is made up of 16 amino acids. Per germline, CDR1 MNHNY and CDR2 SVGAGI (reference sequence). The CDR3 coding sequence is TGTGCCAGCAGTTCGGGACTGAGAGTAGAGCAAGAGACCCAGTACTTC. This translates into CASSSGLRVEQETQYF.

The chain uses TRBV19 and TRBJ1-2; TRBD1 matches at 7 bases. Germline assignment: CDR1 LNHDA and CDR2 SQIVND (reference sequence). The CDR3 sequence is 16 residues long. V gave up 4 bases and J gave up 2 bases; unmatched junction bases: 10. DNA for the CDR3: TGTGCCAGTAGTAGGGGATCCGGGACAGTCAACTATGGCTACACCTTC. It encodes CASSRGSGTVNYGYTF.

V gene TRBV18 combines with J gene TRBJ2-2; D remains ambiguous. The CDR3 extends over 15 amino acids. The V gene lost 0 bases and the J gene lost 1 base, with 6 bases spanning the gap. Germline V gene sequence: CDR1 KGHSH, CDR2 LQKENI. CDR3 protein: CASSPPLGNTGELFF. The CDR3 nucleotides read TGTGCCAGCTCACCACCACTGGGGAACACCGGGGAGCTGTTTTTT.

This chain links TRBV5-1 with TRBJ2-1, with 16 positions matching TRBD2. V was clipped by 3 bases and J by 8 bases; unmatched bases: 5. Looked up from germline, CDR1 is SGHRS and CDR2 is YFSETQ. This CDR3 spans 16 amino acids. This CDR3 reads CASSWGLAGGPHEQFF. The CDR3 DNA reads TGCGCCAGCAGCTGGGGACTAGCGGGAGGGCCCCATGAGCAGTTCTTC. The variable domain in full, with the rest retrieved from reference TRBV5-1 and TRBJ2-1, is KAGVTQTPRYLIKTRGQQVTLSCSPISGHRSVSWYQQTPGQGLQFLFEYFSETQRNKGNFPGRFSGRQFSNSRSEMNVSTLELGDSALYLCASSWGLAGGPHEQFFGPGTRLTVL.

This clone was seen more than once but under ten times. The chain links TRBV5-4 to TRBJ2-1; 9 nucleotides match TRBD1. CDR3 length equals 15 residues. With 4 bases clipped from V and 6 bases from J, the junction kept 8 bases outside the gene matches. Per the germline V gene, CDR1 is SGHNT and CDR2 is YYREEE (reference sequence). CDR3 in amino acids: CASSLRDREINEQFF. The CDR3 coding sequence is TGTGCCAGCAGCCTCCGGGACAGGGAAATCAATGAGCAGTTCTTC. The complete variable domain, with remaining parts taken from reference TRBV5-4 and TRBJ2-1, reads ETGVTQSPTHLIKTRGQQVTLRCSSQSGHNTVSWYQQALGQGPQFIFQYYREEENGRGNFPPRFSGLQFPNYSSELNVNALELDDSALYLCASSLRDREINEQFFGPGTRLTVL.

This chain connects TRBV5-1 to TRBJ1-2, with D maybe TRBD1 (6 bases). The V end was cut by 3 bases, the J end by 2 bases, with 17 bases between. This CDR3 comprises 16 residues. Germline V gene sequence: CDR1 SGHRS, CDR2 YFSETQ. The chain's CDR3 is CASSWARGGVNYGYTF. The CDR3 nucleotides are TGCGCCAGCAGCTGGGCCAGGGGAGGGGTGAACTATGGCTACACCTTC.

This clone appeared once. The rearrangement links TRBV11-2 to TRBJ2-7, with no clear D. Trimming stripped 3 bases from V and 3 bases from J, with 9 bases between. Looked up from germline, CDR1 is SGHAT and CDR2 is FQNNGV. The CDR3 covers 13 residues. The CDR3 protein is CASSFVVNYEQYF. For the CDR3, the DNA is TGTGCCAGCAGCTTCGTTGTAAACTACGAGCAGTACTTC. The variable domain in full, with the rest retrieved from reference TRBV11-2 and TRBJ2-7, is EAGVAQSPRYKIIEKRQSVAFWCNPISGHATLYWYQQILGQGPKLLIQFQNNGVVDDSQLPKDRFSAERLKGVDSTLKIQPAKLEDSAVYLCASSFVVNYEQYFGPGTRLTVT.

V and J are TRBV27 and TRBJ2-4, with D tentatively TRBD2 (6 bases). V lost 3 bases and J 3 bases, leaving 15 bases between the germline ends. The germline V gene encodes CDR1 MNHEY and CDR2 SMNVEV (reference sequence). The CDR3 length is 16 residues. CDR3 in amino acids: CASSLSGGWVKNIQYF. DNA of the CDR3: TGTGCCAGCAGTTTGTCCGGGGGATGGGTCAAAAACATTCAGTACTTC.

The chain uses TRBV10-3 and TRBJ1-2, with D unclear. The CDR3 extends over 15 amino acids. Germline values: CDR1 ENHRY, CDR2 SYGVKD. The V and J ends lost 6 bases and 2 bases respectively, with 16 bases between them. CDR3 nucleotide sequence: TGTGCCATCAGGAGTGACGGACTGCACAACTATGGCTACACCTTC. It encodes CAIRSDGLHNYGYTF.

The genes are TRBV7-9 and TRBJ2-3; TRBD2 aligns across 8 bases. CDR1 is SEHNR, CDR2 FQNEAQ, per germline (reference sequence). The CDR3 covers 15 residues. The junction had 6 bases not matched to a gene; V was cut back by 3 bases and J by 4 bases. Here the CDR3 DNA reads TGTGCCAGCAGCTTGATAAGCGGGAGATCAGATACGCAGTATTTT. It codes for CASSLISGRSDTQYF.

This chain connects TRBV7-8 to TRBJ2-3, with no clear D. V dropped 1 base and J dropped 2 bases, with 10 bases sitting between them. CDR1 and CDR2 from the germline V gene are SGHVS and FQNEAQ. The CDR3 totals 15 residues. The CDR3 reads CASSLDDGPTDTQYF. CDR3 nucleotides: TGTGCCAGCAGCTTAGACGATGGGCCCACAGATACGCAGTATTTT.